The T cell receptor beta chain under discussion was sequenced for a study of blood T cell repertoires in COVID-19. Across the study: The United States, Italy and Spain provided the acute and convalescent COVID-19 samples. The cDNA or gDNA used as material had been derived from T cells, B-cell-depleted T cells, or PBMCs.

The data were produced by immunoSEQ multiplex PCR, yet TCRdb's version contains in-frame clones alone and is incomplete. The table records approximately 250,000 clones, over 80% of them present only once. Germline CDR1 and CDR2: SNHLY and FYNNEI. V shed 8 bases and J shed 7 bases, with 15 bases lying between them. This CDR3 region has 14 residues. Adults between roughly 18 and 89 years of age took part from 24 US areas. Participants reported their clinical history, and cohort assignment relied on those reports. Sequencing used PBMCs or T cells enriched from blood (not recorded which). The TCR sequence derives from a woman between 25 and 40 years old with acute COVID-19. The rearrangement uses TRBV2 and TRBJ1-6; D gene ambiguous. The CDR3 is CASDGATGNSPLHF. DNA of the CDR3: TGTGCCAGCGACGGTGCGACGGGGAATTCACCCCTCCACTTT.